This T cell receptor beta chain was recovered during a study of identifying expanded T cells in peripheral blood. Regarding the study as a whole: Variance in clone template counts between roughly 2-week samples significantly increased with total template count across all healthy donors. Technical replicates showed about 1.2 changed clones; around 2 weeks roughly 16; four weeks 19.

Method: immunoSEQ multiplex PCR; TCRdb's copy keeps in-frame clones and lacks some. Of tens of thousands of clones listed, about 87% are singletons. In regard to this clone: Its antigen is as yet unknown.

Trimming stripped 2 bases from V and 6 bases from J, with 6 bases between. The CDR3 totals 12 residues. Germline V gene sequence: CDR1 KGHSH, CDR2 LQKENI. No infections or other immune events were documented during collection. Sequencing was performed on blood. The TCR originated in a person aged 18 to 75 in good health. The J gene is TRBJ2-3, the V gene TRBV18; no definite D call. DNA for the CDR3: TGTGCCAGCTCACCAGACATGGATACGCAGTATTTT. Its translation: CASSPDMDTQYF.